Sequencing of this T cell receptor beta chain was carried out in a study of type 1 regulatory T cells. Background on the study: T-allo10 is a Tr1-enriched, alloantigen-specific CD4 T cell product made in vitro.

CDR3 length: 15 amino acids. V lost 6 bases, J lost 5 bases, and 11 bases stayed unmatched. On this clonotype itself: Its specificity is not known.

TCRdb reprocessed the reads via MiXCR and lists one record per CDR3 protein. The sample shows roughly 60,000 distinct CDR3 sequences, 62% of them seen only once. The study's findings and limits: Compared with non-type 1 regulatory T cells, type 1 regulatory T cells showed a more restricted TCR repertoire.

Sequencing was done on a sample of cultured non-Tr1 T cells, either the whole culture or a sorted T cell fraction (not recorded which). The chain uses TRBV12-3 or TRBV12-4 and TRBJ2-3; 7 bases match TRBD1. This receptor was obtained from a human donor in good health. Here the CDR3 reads CASSPSTPGGDTQYF. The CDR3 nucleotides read TGTGCCAGCAGCCCCTCCACTCCAGGGGGAGATACGCAGTATTTT.